A selection of T cell receptor beta chains follows, all from one sample in a study of CD8+ T cells in alopecia areata. The table came from immunoSEQ multiplex PCR; TCRdb's copy has only in-frame clones and leaves some out. The sample yields some 200,000 clones, 45% to 75% seen once. The source was CD4+ T cells sorted from blood, collected at week 4, from a patient treated with tofacitinib. These receptors were taken from a human donor with alopecia areata. CDR3s include the opening cysteine and the closing phenylalanine or tryptophan. The D gene is left open where the match is weak. Not every row has a clone size; where given, it reads once, few, many or a size class.

v_gene	j_gene	d_gene	abundance	CDR3nt	CDR3aa
TRBV5-1	TRBJ1-5	TRBD1	many	TGCGCCAGCAGCGTCGGGCAGGGGGATCAGCCCCAGCATTTT	CASSVGQGDQPQHF
TRBV30	TRBJ2-1	-	-	TGTGCCTGGAGTGAGGGTCCTGAGCAGTTCTTC	CAWSEGPEQFF
TRBV11-1	TRBJ2-3	-	-	TGTGCCAGCAGCTCACCCTCGGTGGGCGCCACAGATACGCAGTATTTT	CASSSPSVGATDTQYF
TRBV10-3	TRBJ2-7	-	-	TGTGCCATCAGTCGGGACCGCCTTTCCTACGAGCAGTACTTC	CAISRDRLSYEQYF
TRBV29-1	TRBJ1-1	-	few	TGCAGCGTCATACAGGGGAACACTGAAGCTTTCTTT	CSVIQGNTEAFF
TRBV29-1	TRBJ1-1	-	few	TGCAGCGTTGAAGGCCCGGGACAGAACACTGAAGCTTTCTTT	CSVEGPGQNTEAFF
TRBV30	TRBJ1-1	TRBD1	-	TGTGCCTGGAGGGATCCATACAGGGGGCGCGGGCAAAGAAACACTGAAGCTTTCTTT	CAWRDPYRGRGQRNTEAFF
TRBV5-6	TRBJ2-5	-	once	TGTGCCAGCAGCTTGACCGACTTC	CASSLTDF
TRBV7-9	TRBJ2-3	TRBD2	-	TGTGCCAGCAGCTTAGGTAGCGGGGGGGAAGATACGCAGTATTTT	CASSLGSGGEDTQYF
TRBV30	TRBJ1-2	TRBD1	-	TGTGCCTGGAGTGTACGGACAGGGGGAAGTGGCTACACCTTC	CAWSVRTGGSGYTF
TRBV30	TRBJ1-2	TRBD1	-	TGTGCCTGGAGTGTCATTCTTATCGGGACAGGGGATTATGGCTACACCTTC	CAWSVILIGTGDYGYTF
TRBV5-6	TRBJ2-7	TRBD1	-	TGTGCCAGCAGCCGGGACAGGGACGAGCAGTACTTC	CASSRDRDEQYF
TRBV7-2	TRBJ2-3	-	-	TGTGCCAGCAGCTTCGGTGACAGTCGAGACACAGATACGCAGTATTTT	CASSFGDSRDTDTQYF
TRBV4-3	TRBJ1-2	-	-	TGCGCCAGCAGCCAAGCTGGACAAGTTTATGGCTACACCTTC	CASSQAGQVYGYTF
TRBV6-1	TRBJ2-1	-	-	TGTGCCAGCAGTGAAGCCTCACAGGGTAGAGGCAATGAGCAGTTCTTC	CASSEASQGRGNEQFF
TRBV30	TRBJ1-5	TRBD1	-	TGTGCCTGGAGTGGGGACAGGGGGCCAGGGCGGACCGAGCATTTT	CAWSGDRGPGRTEHF
TRBV5-1	TRBJ2-7	-	-	TGCGCCAGCAGCCGATCAGACCCCCCACCGCCCTACGAGCAGTACTTC	CASSRSDPPPPYEQYF
TRBV11-1	TRBJ2-5	TRBD1	-	TGTGCCAGCAGCTTAATGGACAGGGGGAGAGCGGCCCAGTACTTC	CASSLMDRGRAAQYF
TRBV29-1	TRBJ2-5	TRBD2	few	TGCAGCGTCGTACTTAGACTAGCCGAGACCCAGTACTTC	CSVVLRLAETQYF
TRBV2	TRBJ2-5	-	few	TGTGCCAGCAGTGGGTCCGGGGAGACCCAGTACTTC	CASSGSGETQYF
TRBV30	TRBJ2-6	-	few	TGTGCCTGGAGTGTGGCAGGGGCCAACGTCCTGACTTTC	CAWSVAGANVLTF
TRBV29-1	TRBJ1-1	TRBD1	-	TGCAGCGGCCGAACCGGGACAGGGGATGTCACTGAAGCTTTCTTT	CSGRTGTGDVTEAFF
TRBV13	TRBJ2-2	TRBD2	-	TGTGCCAACACCCAGCGGGGGTCCGGGGAGCTGTTTTTT	CANTQRGSGELFF
TRBV5-1	TRBJ1-1	-	-	TGCGCCAGCAGCTTGAAGGACAGTGTGTGGACTGAAGCTTTCTTT	CASSLKDSVWTEAFF
TRBV30	TRBJ2-1	-	-	TGTGCCTGGAGTGAGAATCATTACAATGAGCAGTTCTTC	CAWSENHYNEQFF
TRBV4-3	TRBJ2-4	-	once	TGCGCCAGCAGCCCTACCCCAACGGGGAACATTCAGTACTTC	CASSPTPTGNIQYF
TRBV30	TRBJ1-4	-	once	TGTGCCTGGAGTAAAGGAGTTGGTGAAAAACTGTTTTTT	CAWSKGVGEKLFF
TRBV7-2	TRBJ2-7	-	-	TGTGCCAGCAGTCTAGGGGACAAGACCTACGAGCAGTACTTC	CASSLGDKTYEQYF
TRBV7-9	TRBJ2-5	-	few	TGTGCCAGCAGCTTACTGACAGGACAAGAGACCCAGTACTTC	CASSLLTGQETQYF
TRBV30	TRBJ1-2	TRBD1	-	TGTGCCTGGAGTGTATACCGGGACAGCCCAACAGGCTACACCTTC	CAWSVYRDSPTGYTF
TRBV7-3	TRBJ2-5	-	-	TGTGCCAGCAGCCTACAGGGTCAGGGGGAGACCCAGTACTTC	CASSLQGQGETQYF
TRBV29-1	TRBJ2-1	-	-	TGCAGCATATTCCGGGACAAAAACAATGAGCAGTTCTTC	CSIFRDKNNEQFF
TRBV28	TRBJ1-5	TRBD1	-	TGTGCCAGCAGTTTCCGGACAGGGGGGGGCAATCAGCCCCAGCATTTT	CASSFRTGGGNQPQHF
TRBV29-1	TRBJ2-3	-	-	TGCAGCGTTGTGTGGGGGTACACAGATACGCAGTATTTT	CSVVWGYTDTQYF
TRBV29-1	TRBJ1-5	-	-	TGCAGCGTTCGGGCAGAAAGGGGTCAGCCCCAGCATTTT	CSVRAERGQPQHF
TRBV6-5	TRBJ2-7	TRBD2	-	TGTGCCAGCAGTTACTCGCTAGCGGATACCTACGAGCAGTACTTC	CASSYSLADTYEQYF
TRBV30	TRBJ2-7	-	-	TGTGCCTGGAGTGTACATGGCAGAAGCTACGAGCAGTACTTC	CAWSVHGRSYEQYF
TRBV9	TRBJ2-3	-	-	TGTGCCAGCAGCCCCAGACTGGGGGCAGATACGCAGTATTTT	CASSPRLGADTQYF
TRBV30	TRBJ2-3	-	few	TGTGCCTGGAGTATGTGGGGGCGGCCAGATACGCAGTATTTT	CAWSMWGRPDTQYF
TRBV20-1	TRBJ2-5	TRBD1	-	TGCAGCCGCAGGGGGCAAGAGACCCAGTACTTC	CSRRGQETQYF
TRBV7-2	TRBJ1-1	TRBD1	-	TGTGCCAGCAGCTCTCAGGGACAGAGGAACACTGAAGCTTTCTTT	CASSSQGQRNTEAFF
TRBV29-1	TRBJ2-7	-	-	TGCAGCGCCATGGGGGGGGCCCAAGGCCCATCCTACGAGCAGTACTTC	CSAMGGAQGPSYEQYF
TRBV7-9	TRBJ2-5	TRBD2	-	TGTGCCAGCAGCCCAACGGGACTAGCGAACCAAGAGACCCAGTACTTC	CASSPTGLANQETQYF
TRBV5-6	TRBJ2-7	-	few	TGTGCTGGTTACGAGCAGTACTTC	CAGYEQYF
TRBV4-2	TRBJ1-5	-	few	TGTGCCAGCAGCCAAGTCGGGCAATATAGCAATCAGCCCCAGCATTTT	CASSQVGQYSNQPQHF
TRBV30	TRBJ1-2	-	-	TGTGCCTGGTTGGGGACGGCCTATGGCTACACCTTC	CAWLGTAYGYTF
TRBV25-1	TRBJ1-5	-	once	TGTGCCAGCAGCGGACTCTCGGGTCAGGGACCTCAGCCCCAGCATTTT	CASSGLSGQGPQPQHF
TRBV29-1	TRBJ2-3	-	-	TGCAGCGTTGGTGCGGCTCTCACAGATACGCAGTATTTT	CSVGAALTDTQYF
TRBV4-1	TRBJ2-5	TRBD2	-	TGCGCCAGCAGCCAAGGCGGGGGATACCAAGAGACCCAGTACTTC	CASSQGGGYQETQYF
TRBV25-1	TRBJ1-5	-	-	TGTGCCAGCAATTTCCAAAAGGGGATGACCCGACAGCCCCAGCATTTT	CASNFQKGMTRQPQHF
TRBV30	TRBJ2-2	-	few	TGTGCCTGGAGGGCGGCGGGACTCCCCACCGGGGAGCTGTTTTTT	CAWRAAGLPTGELFF
TRBV5-6	TRBJ1-2	TRBD1	-	TGTGCCAGCAGAGATGACAGGGGGCGCCTTGGTGGCTACACCTTC	CASRDDRGRLGGYTF
TRBV29-1	TRBJ2-1	-	-	TGCAGCGGGGGAGGAAGAAATGAGCAGTTCTTC	CSGGGRNEQFF
TRBV2	TRBJ1-1	-	-	TGTGCCAGCAGTCCTGACGATAACACTGAAGCTTTCTTT	CASSPDDNTEAFF
TRBV30	TRBJ1-1	-	-	TGTGCCTGGAGCAAACGGGGAACTGAAGCTTTCTTT	CAWSKRGTEAFF
TRBV30	TRBJ1-5	-	-	TGTGCCTGGAGTCCGGCGGGGTTTAGCAATCAGCCCCAGCATTTT	CAWSPAGFSNQPQHF